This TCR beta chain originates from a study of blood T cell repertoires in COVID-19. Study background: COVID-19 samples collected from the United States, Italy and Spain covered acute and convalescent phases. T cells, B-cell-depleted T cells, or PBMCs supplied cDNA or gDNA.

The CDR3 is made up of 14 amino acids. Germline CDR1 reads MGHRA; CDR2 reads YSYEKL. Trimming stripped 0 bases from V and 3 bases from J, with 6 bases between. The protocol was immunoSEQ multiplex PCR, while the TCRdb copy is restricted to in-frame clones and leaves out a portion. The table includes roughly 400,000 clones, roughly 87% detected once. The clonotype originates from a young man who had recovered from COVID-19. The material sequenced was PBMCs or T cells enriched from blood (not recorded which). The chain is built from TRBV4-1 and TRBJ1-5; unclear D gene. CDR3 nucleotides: TGCGCCAGCAGCCAAGAACAGATCAATCAGCCCCAGCATTTT. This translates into CASSQEQINQPQHF.